This T cell receptor beta chain was captured in a study of cytomegalovirus exposure and HLA in healthy donors. On this clone itself: No antigen is known for it.

Overall study findings and caveats: Reports indicate that TCR beta sequences accurately predicted the HLA-A and HLA-B alleles of most subjects. A few V segments could not be told apart, such as TRBV6-2 and TRBV6-3, and were left out. The majority of CMV-associated TCR beta chains were reported as apparently HLA-restricted in a later analysis. In a later analysis, at a false discovery rate of 0.05, under 20,000 TCR beta sequences were associated with HLA alleles.

The PCR was carried out with 60 Vbeta primers and 13 Jbeta primers. The table came from immunoSEQ multiplex PCR; TCRdb's copy has only in-frame clones and leaves some out. The sample lists more than 85,000 clones, roughly 80% seen once, with around 2.1% in the top ten. Germline lookup yields CDR1 LGHNA and CDR2 YSLEER. V lost 2 bases and J lost 5, with 16 bases in between. The length of the CDR3 is 17 residues. Sequenced material: PBMCs. The TCR originated in a boy aged 10-17 years in good health and CMV-seronegative. The chain uses TRBV4-3 and TRBJ1-6; a possible D gene is TRBD1 (6 bases). Written as DNA, the CDR3 is TGCGCCAGCAGCCAATTTACAGGGCTACGGGATAATTCACCCCTCCACTTT. Amino acid sequence: CASSQFTGLRDNSPLHF.